This TCR beta chain appears in the sequencing data of a study of blood T cell repertoires in COVID-19. Study-wide background: Sites across the United States, Italy and Spain contributed samples from acute and convalescent COVID-19. Sources were T cells, B-cell-depleted T cells, or PBMCs; the material itself was cDNA or gDNA.

This clone was counted only a few times. The ends lost 1 base at V and 3 bases at J; junction bases unmatched: 5. The germline gives CDR1 MNHNS, CDR2 SASEGT. The CDR3 loop spans 15 amino acids. Under the authors' procedure: For nucleated cells, counts were estimated from reference gene primer amplification. The method was immunoSEQ multiplex PCR; TCRdb's version includes in-frame clones alone and lacks a portion of them. The DNA was the basis for D and trimming; V, J and clone size are from that table. The sample consists of about 170,000 clones, 65% to 85% of them appearing once. The V call is TRBV6-1, the J call TRBJ1-2, with TRBD1 matching 7 bases. This receptor was obtained from a woman between 70 and 85 years old who had recovered from COVID-19. Sequenced sample: peripheral blood. CDR3 in amino acids: CASSEGGTVYYGYTF. In DNA form, the CDR3 reads TGTGCCAGCAGTGAAGGGGGGACAGTATACTATGGCTACACCTTC.